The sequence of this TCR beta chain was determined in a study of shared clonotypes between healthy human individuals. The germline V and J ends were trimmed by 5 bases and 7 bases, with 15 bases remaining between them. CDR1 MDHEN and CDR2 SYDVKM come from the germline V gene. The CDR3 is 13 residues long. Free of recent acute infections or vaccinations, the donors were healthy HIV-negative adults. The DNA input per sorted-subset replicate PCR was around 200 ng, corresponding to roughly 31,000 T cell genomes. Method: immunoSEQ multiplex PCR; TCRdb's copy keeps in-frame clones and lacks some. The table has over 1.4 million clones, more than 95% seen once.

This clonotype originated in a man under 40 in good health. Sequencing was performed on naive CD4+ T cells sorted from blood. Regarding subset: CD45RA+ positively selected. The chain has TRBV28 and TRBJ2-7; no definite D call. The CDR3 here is CASSPLREREQYF. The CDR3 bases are TGTGCCAGCAGTCCACTCCGCGAGAGGGAGCAGTACTTC.